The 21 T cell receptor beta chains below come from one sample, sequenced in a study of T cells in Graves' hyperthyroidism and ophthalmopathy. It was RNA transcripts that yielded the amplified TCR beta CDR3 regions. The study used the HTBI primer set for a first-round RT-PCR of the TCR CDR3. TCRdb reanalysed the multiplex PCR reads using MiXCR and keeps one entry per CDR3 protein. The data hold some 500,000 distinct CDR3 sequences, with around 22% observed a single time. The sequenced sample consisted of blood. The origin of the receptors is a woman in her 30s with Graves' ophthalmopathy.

CDR3 region: CASSVTGTSSRQFF. CDR3 nucleotides: TGTGCCAGTAGCGTCACCGGGACTAGCTCGCGGCAGTTCTTC. This chain connects TRBV19 to TRBJ2-1; TRBD2 matches 9 bases. The V and J ends lost 6 bases and 12 bases, in that order; junction bases with no gene match: 12. The CDR3 loop spans 14 amino acids. Germline-derived CDR1 and CDR2 are LNHDA and SQIVND (reference sequence). Together with reference TRBV19 and TRBJ2-1, the CDR3 gives the full variable domain: DGGITQSPKYLFRKEGQNVTLSCEQNLNHDAMYWYRQDPGQGLRLIYYSQIVNDFQKGDIAEGYSVSREKKESFPLTVTSAQKNPTAFYLCASSVTGTSSRQFFGPGTRLTVL.

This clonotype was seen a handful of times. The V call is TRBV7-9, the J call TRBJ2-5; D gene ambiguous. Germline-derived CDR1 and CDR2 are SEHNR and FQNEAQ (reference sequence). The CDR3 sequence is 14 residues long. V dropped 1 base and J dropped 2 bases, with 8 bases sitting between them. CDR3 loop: CASSLVSRQETQYF. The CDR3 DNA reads TGTGCCAGCAGCTTAGTTAGCAGGCAAGAGACCCAGTACTTC.

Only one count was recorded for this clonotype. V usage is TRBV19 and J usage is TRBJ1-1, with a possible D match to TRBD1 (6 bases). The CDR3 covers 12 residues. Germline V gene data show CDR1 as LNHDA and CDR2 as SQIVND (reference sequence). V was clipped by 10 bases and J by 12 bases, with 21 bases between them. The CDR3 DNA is TGTGCCACCGACGGGGGGGCCAATTGGTCTTTCTTT. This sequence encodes CATDGGANWSFF.

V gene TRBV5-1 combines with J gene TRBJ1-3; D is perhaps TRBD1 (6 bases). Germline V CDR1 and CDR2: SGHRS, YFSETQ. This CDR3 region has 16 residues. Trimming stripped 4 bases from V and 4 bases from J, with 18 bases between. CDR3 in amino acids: CASSPVIGGPGNTIYF. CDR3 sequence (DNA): TGCGCCAGCAGCCCAGTCATTGGGGGGCCGGGAAACACCATATATTTT. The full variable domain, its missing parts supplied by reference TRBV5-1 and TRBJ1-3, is KAGVTQTPRYLIKTRGQQVTLSCSPISGHRSVSWYQQTPGQGLQFLFEYFSETQRNKGNFPGRFSGRQFSNSRSEMNVSTLELGDSALYLCASSPVIGGPGNTIYFGEGSWLTVV.

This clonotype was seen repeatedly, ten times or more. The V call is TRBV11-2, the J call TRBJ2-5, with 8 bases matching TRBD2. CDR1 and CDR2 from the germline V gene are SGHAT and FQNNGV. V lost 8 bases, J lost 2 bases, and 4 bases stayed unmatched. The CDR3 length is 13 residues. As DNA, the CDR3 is TGTGCCAGCCGGGGGGGGATTCAAGAGACCCAGTACTTC. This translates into CASRGGIQETQYF. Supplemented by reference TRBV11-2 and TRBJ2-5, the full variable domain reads EAGVAQSPRYKIIEKRQSVAFWCNPISGHATLYWYQQILGQGPKLLIQFQNNGVVDDSQLPKDRFSAERLKGVDSTLKIQPAKLEDSAVYLCASRGGIQETQYFGPGTRLLVL.

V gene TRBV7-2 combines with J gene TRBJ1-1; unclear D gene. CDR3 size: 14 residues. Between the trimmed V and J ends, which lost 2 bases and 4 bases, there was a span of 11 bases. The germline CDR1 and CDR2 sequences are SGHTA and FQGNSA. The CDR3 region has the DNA TGTGCCAGCAGCTTAACCCCAGGTAGCACTGAAGCTTTCTTT. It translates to CASSLTPGSTEAFF.

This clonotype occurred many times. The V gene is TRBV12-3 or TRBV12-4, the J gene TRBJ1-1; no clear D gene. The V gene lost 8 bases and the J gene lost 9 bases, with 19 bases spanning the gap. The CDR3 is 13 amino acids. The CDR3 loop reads CASAAGPSTQAFF. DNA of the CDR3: TGTGCCAGCGCCGCTGGGCCCTCAACGCAAGCTTTCTTT.

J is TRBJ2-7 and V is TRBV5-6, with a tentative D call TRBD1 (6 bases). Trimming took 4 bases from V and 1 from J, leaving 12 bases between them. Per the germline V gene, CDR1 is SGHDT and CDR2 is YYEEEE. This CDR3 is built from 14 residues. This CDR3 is CASSRDRMSYEQYF. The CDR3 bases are TGTGCCAGCAGCCGTGACAGGATGTCCTACGAGCAGTACTTC.

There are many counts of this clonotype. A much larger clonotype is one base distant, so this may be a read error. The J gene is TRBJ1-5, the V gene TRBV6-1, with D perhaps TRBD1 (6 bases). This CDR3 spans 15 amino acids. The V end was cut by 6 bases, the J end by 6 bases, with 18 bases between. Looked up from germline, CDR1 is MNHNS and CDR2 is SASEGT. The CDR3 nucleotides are TGTGCCAGCAGATTGGGGGCCGTCGCTGGTCAGCCCCAGCATTTT. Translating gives CASRLGAVAGQPQHF.

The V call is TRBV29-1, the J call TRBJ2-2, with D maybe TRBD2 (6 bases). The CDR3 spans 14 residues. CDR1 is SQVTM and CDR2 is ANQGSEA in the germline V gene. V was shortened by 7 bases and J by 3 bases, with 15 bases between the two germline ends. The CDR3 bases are TGCAGCGCCGCGCCGGGGGTGGACACCGGGGAGCTGTTTTTT. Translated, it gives CSAAPGVDTGELFF.

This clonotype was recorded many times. CDR3 loop: CASSIGDGGYGYTF. The CDR3 bases are TGTGCCAGTAGTATAGGCGACGGCGGCTATGGCTACACCTTC. J is TRBJ1-2 and V is TRBV19; D is undetermined. V was clipped by 1 base and J by 4 bases, with 10 bases between them. This CDR3 comprises 14 residues. The germline V gene encodes CDR1 LNHDA and CDR2 SQIVND (reference sequence).

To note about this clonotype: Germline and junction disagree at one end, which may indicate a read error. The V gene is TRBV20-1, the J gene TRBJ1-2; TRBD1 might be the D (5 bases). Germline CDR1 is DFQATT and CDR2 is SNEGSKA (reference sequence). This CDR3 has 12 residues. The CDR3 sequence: CSAILGPYGYTF. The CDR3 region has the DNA TGCAGTGCTATACTGGGGCCCTATGGCTATACCTTC.

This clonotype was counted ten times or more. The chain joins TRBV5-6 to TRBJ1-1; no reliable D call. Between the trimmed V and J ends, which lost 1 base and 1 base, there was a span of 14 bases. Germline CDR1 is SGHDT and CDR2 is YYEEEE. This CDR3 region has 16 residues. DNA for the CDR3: TGTGCCAGCAGCTTGCACGTCGGACTATCGAACACTGAAGCTTTCTTT. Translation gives CASSLHVGLSNTEAFF.

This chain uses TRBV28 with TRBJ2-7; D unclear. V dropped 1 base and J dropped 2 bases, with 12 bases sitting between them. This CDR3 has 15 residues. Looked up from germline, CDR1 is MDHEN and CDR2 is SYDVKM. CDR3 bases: TGTGCCAGCAGTTTATCTCGGCGACGGGCCTACGAGCAGTACTTC. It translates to CASSLSRRRAYEQYF.

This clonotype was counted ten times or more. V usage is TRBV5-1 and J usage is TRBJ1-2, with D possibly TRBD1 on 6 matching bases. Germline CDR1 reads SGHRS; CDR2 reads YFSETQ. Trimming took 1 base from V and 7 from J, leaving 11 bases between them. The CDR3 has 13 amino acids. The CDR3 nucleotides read TGCGCCAGCAGCTTGAACCAGGGGAGTGGCTACACCTTC. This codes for CASSLNQGSGYTF.

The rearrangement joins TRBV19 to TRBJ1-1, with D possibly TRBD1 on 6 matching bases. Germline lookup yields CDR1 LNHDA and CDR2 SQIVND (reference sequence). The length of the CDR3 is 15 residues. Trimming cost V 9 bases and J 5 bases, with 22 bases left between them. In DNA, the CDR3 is TGTGCCAGCCGAGGGGGGGATGTGTTTCGGACTGAAGCTTTCTTT. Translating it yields CASRGGDVFRTEAFF. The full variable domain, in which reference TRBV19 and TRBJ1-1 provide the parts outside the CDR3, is DGGITQSPKYLFRKEGQNVTLSCEQNLNHDAMYWYRQDPGQGLRLIYYSQIVNDFQKGDIAEGYSVSREKKESFPLTVTSAQKNPTAFYLCASRGGDVFRTEAFFGQGTRLTVV.

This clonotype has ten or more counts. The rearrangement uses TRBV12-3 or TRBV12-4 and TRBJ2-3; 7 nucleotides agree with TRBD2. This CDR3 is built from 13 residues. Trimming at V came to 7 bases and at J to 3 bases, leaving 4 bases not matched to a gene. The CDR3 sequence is CASTSGVTDTQYF. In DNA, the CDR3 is TGTGCCAGCACCAGCGGGGTAACAGATACGCAGTATTTT.

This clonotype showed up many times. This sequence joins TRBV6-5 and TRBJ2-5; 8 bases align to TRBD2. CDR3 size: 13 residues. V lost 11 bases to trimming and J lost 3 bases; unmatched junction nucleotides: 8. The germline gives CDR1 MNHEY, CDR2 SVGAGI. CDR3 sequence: CAALRRGEETQYF. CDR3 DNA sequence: TGTGCCGCGCTACGGCGGGGGGAAGAGACCCAGTACTTC.

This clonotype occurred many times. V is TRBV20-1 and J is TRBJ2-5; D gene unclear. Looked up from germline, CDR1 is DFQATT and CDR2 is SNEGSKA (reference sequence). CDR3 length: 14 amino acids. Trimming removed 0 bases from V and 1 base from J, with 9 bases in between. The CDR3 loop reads CSARDHRLQETQYF. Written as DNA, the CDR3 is TGCAGTGCTAGAGATCATCGGCTCCAAGAGACCCAGTACTTC.

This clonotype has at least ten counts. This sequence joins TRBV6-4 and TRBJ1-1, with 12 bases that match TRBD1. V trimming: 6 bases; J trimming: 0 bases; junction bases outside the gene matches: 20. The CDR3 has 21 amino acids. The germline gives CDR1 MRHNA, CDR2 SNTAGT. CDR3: CASRTTGTGGILSTMNTEAFF. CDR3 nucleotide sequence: TGTGCCAGCAGAACAACCGGGACAGGGGGCATCCTTTCTACCATGAACACTGAAGCTTTCTTT.

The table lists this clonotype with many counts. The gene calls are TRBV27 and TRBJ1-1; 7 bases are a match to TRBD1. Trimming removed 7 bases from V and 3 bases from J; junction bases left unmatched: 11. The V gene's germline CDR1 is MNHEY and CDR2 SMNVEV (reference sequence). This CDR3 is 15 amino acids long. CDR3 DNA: TGTGCCAGCACCGGGAGAGGGGGCCTTGACACTGAAGCTTTCTTT. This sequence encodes CASTGRGGLDTEAFF.